This T cell receptor (beta chain) was sequenced in a study of blood T cell repertoires in COVID-19. The wider study: COVID-19 samples collected from the United States, Italy and Spain covered acute and convalescent phases. From T cells, B-cell-depleted T cells, or PBMCs came the material, which was cDNA or gDNA.

Trimming pared 2 bases from V and 1 base from J, leaving 8 bases between. Germline V lookup: CDR1 MNHEY, CDR2 SVGAGI. The CDR3 is 14 amino acids. This clone has a single count. The authors' processing: It was from reference gene primer amplification that nucleated cell counts were estimated. Here immunoSEQ multiplex PCR was the method, and the copy in TCRdb shows in-frame clones only, minus some. From that table come the V and J calls and clone size; the DNA was used to work out D and trimming. The sample carries about 350,000 clones, more than 70% recorded once. Specimen: peripheral blood. This TCR was sampled from a woman aged 60-75 years with COVID-19, enrolled during active disease. The chain uses TRBV6-5 and TRBJ1-2; D uncertain. CDR3 amino acids: CASSYDQINYGYTF. The CDR3 DNA sequence: TGTGCCAGCAGTTACGATCAGATTAACTATGGCTACACCTTC.